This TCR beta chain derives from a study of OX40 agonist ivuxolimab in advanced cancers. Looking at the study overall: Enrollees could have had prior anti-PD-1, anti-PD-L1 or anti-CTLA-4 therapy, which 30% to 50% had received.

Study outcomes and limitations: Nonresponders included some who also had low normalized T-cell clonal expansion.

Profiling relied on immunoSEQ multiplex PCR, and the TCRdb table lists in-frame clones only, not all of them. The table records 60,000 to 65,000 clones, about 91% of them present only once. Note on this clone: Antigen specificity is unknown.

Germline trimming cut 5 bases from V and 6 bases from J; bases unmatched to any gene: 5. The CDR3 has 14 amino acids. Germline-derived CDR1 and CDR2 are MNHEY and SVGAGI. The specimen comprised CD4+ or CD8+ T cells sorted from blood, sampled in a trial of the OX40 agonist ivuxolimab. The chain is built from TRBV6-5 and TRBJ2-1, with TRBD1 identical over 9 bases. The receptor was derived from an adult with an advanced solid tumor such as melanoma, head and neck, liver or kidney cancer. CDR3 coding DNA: TGTGCCAGCAGTCCCACGACAGGGGGCAATGAGCAGTTCTTC. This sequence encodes CASSPTTGGNEQFF.